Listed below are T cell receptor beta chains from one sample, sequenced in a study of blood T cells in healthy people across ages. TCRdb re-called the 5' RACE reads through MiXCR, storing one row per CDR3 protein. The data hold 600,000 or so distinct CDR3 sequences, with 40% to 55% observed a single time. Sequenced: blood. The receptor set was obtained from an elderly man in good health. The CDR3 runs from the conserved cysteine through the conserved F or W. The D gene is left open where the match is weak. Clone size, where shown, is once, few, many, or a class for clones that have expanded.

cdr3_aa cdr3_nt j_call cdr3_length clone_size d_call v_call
CASSIDGARTDTQYF TGTGCCAGTAGTATAGATGGTGCTCGCACAGATACGCAGTATTTT TRBJ2-3 15 many - TRBV19
CSATGGTYEQYF TGCAGTGCGACAGGAGGAACCTACGAGCAGTACTTC TRBJ2-7 12 few - TRBV20-1
CASSLATGSHRTDTQYF TGTGCCAGCAGCTTAGCCACAGGGTCTCACAGGACAGATACGCAGTATTTT TRBJ2-3 17 few - TRBV7-2
CASSSPSNSFRGYTF TGTGCCAGCAGCTCCCCCTCTAACAGCTTTAGAGGCTACACCTTC TRBJ1-2 15 few - TRBV9
CSVGGTYTDTQYF TGCAGCGTCGGGGGTACCTACACAGATACGCAGTATTTT TRBJ2-3 13 many - TRBV29-1
CASSKESGGGTDTQYF TGTGCCAGCAGTAAGGAGTCCGGGGGGGGCACAGATACGCAGTATTTT TRBJ2-3 16 many TRBD2 TRBV6-5
CASSWSQGRSYTEAFF TGTGCCAGCAGTTGGTCTCAGGGGCGATCATACACTGAAGCTTTCTTT TRBJ1-1 16 - - TRBV6-5
CSASSGGVSEQFF TGCAGTGCTAGCTCCGGCGGCGTAAGTGAGCAGTTCTTC TRBJ2-1 13 few - TRBV20-1
CASSVLSGSTGEQFF TGTGCCAGCAGCGTACTTAGCGGGAGTACTGGTGAGCAGTTCTTC TRBJ2-1 15 few TRBD2 TRBV9
CACSDLSPQDTQYF TGTGCCTGCAGTGACCTTTCACCCCAAGATACGCAGTATTTT TRBJ2-3 14 - - TRBV6-6
CASSLGLAGRAKNIQYF TGTGCCAGTTCCCTGGGACTAGCGGGACGAGCCAAAAACATTCAGTACTTC TRBJ2-4 17 - TRBD2 TRBV18
CSVDLVPTYNEQFF TGCAGCGTTGATCTAGTTCCGACCTACAATGAGCAGTTCTTC TRBJ2-1 14 - - TRBV29-1
CASSPTRGSYNEQFF TGTGCCAGCAGCCCGACTAGGGGCTCCTACAATGAGCAGTTCTTC TRBJ2-1 15 - - TRBV7-2
CASSPWGGWGEQFF TGTGCCAGCAGCCCCTGGGGGGGATGGGGTGAGCAGTTCTTC TRBJ2-1 14 - TRBD2 TRBV7-2
CASSEESGDSYNEQFF TGTGCCAGCAGTGAGGAAAGCGGGGACTCCTACAATGAGCAGTTCTTC TRBJ2-1 16 few TRBD2 TRBV6-2/TRBV6-3
CASSYMPIAEAFF TGTGCCAGCAGTTACATGCCCATCGCTGAAGCTTTCTTT TRBJ1-1 13 few - TRBV7-9
CASSLAAAARSGANVLTF TGTGCCAGCAGCTTAGCGGCGGCAGCTCGCTCTGGGGCCAACGTCCTGACTTTC TRBJ2-6 18 few - TRBV7-2
CASSLLAGGPYEQYF TGTGCCAGCAGCTTACTTGCGGGAGGACCCTACGAGCAGTACTTC TRBJ2-7 15 - TRBD2 TRBV11-1
CASSVAPLSYEQYF TGTGCCAGCAGCGTGGCGCCGCTCTCCTACGAGCAGTACTTC TRBJ2-7 14 - - TRBV9
CASSLTENIQYF TGTGCCAGCAGTCTGACAGAAAACATTCAGTACTTC TRBJ2-4 12 few - TRBV28
CASSVDSKHSNYGYTF TGTGCCAGCAGCGTAGACAGTAAACATTCTAACTATGGCTACACCTTC TRBJ1-2 16 - - TRBV9
CAISDGQGGAFF TGTGCCATCAGTGATGGGCAGGGTGGAGCTTTCTTT TRBJ1-1 12 - - TRBV10-3
CASSWSGVRETQYF TGTGCCAGCAGCTGGTCAGGGGTTCGCGAGACCCAGTACTTC TRBJ2-5 14 - - TRBV7-2
CASSFRTRDSYNSPLHF TGTGCCAGCAGTTTTAGGACACGGGACTCCTATAATTCACCCCTCCACTTT TRBJ1-6 17 - - TRBV28
CSAKTPRGDNEQFF TGCAGTGCTAAGACACCCCGCGGGGACAATGAGCAGTTCTTC TRBJ2-1 14 few - TRBV20-1
CASRLVPGTQYF TGTGCCAGCAGGTTAGTACCGGGTACGCAGTATTTT TRBJ2-3 12 - - TRBV28
CSVGLAGGQETQYF TGCAGCGTTGGCCTAGCGGGAGGGCAGGAGACCCAGTACTTC TRBJ2-5 14 few TRBD2 TRBV29-1
CSVVRRLITDTQYF TGCAGCGTTGTTAGACGGTTGATCACAGATACGCAGTATTTT TRBJ2-3 14 few - TRBV29-1
CASSSPGLAENTGELFF TGTGCCAGCAGCTCACCTGGACTAGCGGAGAACACCGGGGAGCTGTTTTTT TRBJ2-2 17 - TRBD2 TRBV7-9
CASSYGQGGNQPQHF TGTGCCAGCAGTTACGGACAGGGCGGCAATCAGCCCCAGCATTTT TRBJ1-5 15 - TRBD1 TRBV6-6
CSASRGSGGSPNYGYTF TGCAGTGCTAGCCGGGGGTCGGGGGGCTCACCTAACTATGGCTACACCTTC TRBJ1-2 17 - - TRBV20-1
CEKSCGSHGYTF TGTGAAAAATCCTGTGGGAGTCATGGCTACACCTTC TRBJ1-2 12 - - TRBV10-3
CASSLGRLWHF TGTGCCAGCAGTTTGGGCCGCCTGTGGCATTTT TRBJ1-5 11 - - TRBV12-3/TRBV12-4
CASSHPSGDGYTF TGCGCCAGCAGCCACCCCTCAGGGGATGGCTACACCTTC TRBJ1-2 13 few - TRBV4-3
CASSQDRGANGSPLHF TGCGCCAGCAGCCAGGACAGGGGGGCGAATGGCTCACCCCTCCACTTT TRBJ1-6 16 - TRBD1 TRBV4-3
CSARGATSGGETQYF TGCAGTGCTAGGGGCGCGACTAGCGGGGGGGAGACCCAGTACTTC TRBJ2-5 15 - TRBD2 TRBV20-1
CASSSGPTNEQFF TGTGCCAGCAGCTCGGGGCCTACGAATGAGCAGTTCTTC TRBJ2-1 13 few - TRBV11-2
CASSLYYNEQYF TGTGCCAGCAGCTTATATTACAATGAGCAGTACTTC TRBJ2-7 12 - - TRBV7-2
CASSLWASGKENEQYF TGTGCCAGCAGCTTGTGGGCTAGCGGGAAGGAAAATGAGCAGTACTTC TRBJ2-5 16 - TRBD2 TRBV7-9
CASSLPGDGHEQYF TGCGCCAGCAGCCTCCCGGGAGATGGACACGAGCAGTACTTC TRBJ2-7 14 few - TRBV5-1
CASSSQRGPGTDTQYF TGTGCCAGCAGCTCTCAGCGGGGGCCGGGCACAGATACGCAGTATTTT TRBJ2-3 16 once TRBD2 TRBV7-9
CASRESRGLDTRYF TGCGCCAGCAGAGAAAGTAGGGGGCTGGACACGCGGTATTTT TRBJ2-3 14 - TRBD1 TRBV10-2
CASSQGQSSGEQFF TGTGCCAGTAGTCAGGGACAGTCTTCTGGTGAGCAGTTCTTC TRBJ2-1 14 - TRBD1 TRBV19
CASSARQGGYGYTF TGTGCCAGCAGCGCCCGACAGGGTGGCTATGGCTACACCTTC TRBJ1-2 14 few TRBD1 TRBV9
CASSQLGQGNNEQFF TGTGCCAGCAGCCAATTGGGACAGGGGAACAATGAGCAGTTCTTC TRBJ2-1 15 few TRBD1 TRBV14
CATGGTDYEQYF TGTGCAACTGGGGGGACGGACTACGAGCAGTACTTC TRBJ2-7 12 many - TRBV6-5
CASSLPAGVEQFF TGTGCCAGCAGCCTCCCAGCGGGAGTCGAGCAGTTCTTC TRBJ2-1 13 few TRBD2 TRBV3-1
CASSQAPGTSVYEQYF TGCGCCAGCAGCCAAGCCCCCGGGACTAGCGTGTACGAGCAGTACTTC TRBJ2-7 16 - TRBD2 TRBV4-1
CASRPGQVNSPLHF TGCGCCAGCCGGCCGGGACAGGTGAATTCACCCCTCCACTTT TRBJ1-6 14 - TRBD1 TRBV4-3
CSARSGYEQFF TGCAGTGCTCGGTCGGGCTATGAGCAGTTCTTC TRBJ2-1 11 - - TRBV20-1
CASSVIGGQPQHF TGTGCCAGCAGCGTTATCGGCGGTCAGCCCCAGCATTTT TRBJ1-5 13 - - TRBV7-2
CASSNRDSNEQFF TGTGCCAGCAGCAACCGGGACAGCAATGAGCAGTTCTTC TRBJ2-1 13 - TRBD1 TRBV13
CSARTAREQYF TGCAGTGCTAGGACAGCGAGGGAGCAGTACTTC TRBJ2-7 11 few - TRBV20-1